This T cell receptor beta chain originates from a study of T-cell reconstitution after alpha-beta-depleted transplantation in children. The TCRbeta library incorporated unique molecular identifiers. TCRdb re-called the PCR reads through MiXCR, storing one row per CDR3 protein. This sample carries roughly 490,000 distinct CDR3 sequences, over 9.5% of them seen once, and the ten largest clones take 12% to 15%. Study conclusions and caveats: Several hundred graft clones that had expanded were reportedly the source of alpha-beta T cells about two months after transplant.

Details on this clonotype: The antigen remains unidentified.

The sequence derives from a female patient aged 2-9 years who had a stem cell transplant for aplastic anemia, so the T cells may come from the graft donor. This sample comprised PBMCs, mostly from graft donor cells, obtained 180 days after TCRalphabeta/CD19-depleted stem cell transplant.

The CDR3 reads CASSLSLYEQYF. CDR3 DNA: TGTGCCAGCAGCTTATCCTTGTACGAGCAGTACTTC. This chain uses TRBV7-2 with TRBJ2-7, with no clear D. From germline, CDR1 is SGHTA and CDR2 FQGNSA. The CDR3 length is 12 residues. Trimming stripped 2 bases from V and 4 bases from J, with 6 bases between.